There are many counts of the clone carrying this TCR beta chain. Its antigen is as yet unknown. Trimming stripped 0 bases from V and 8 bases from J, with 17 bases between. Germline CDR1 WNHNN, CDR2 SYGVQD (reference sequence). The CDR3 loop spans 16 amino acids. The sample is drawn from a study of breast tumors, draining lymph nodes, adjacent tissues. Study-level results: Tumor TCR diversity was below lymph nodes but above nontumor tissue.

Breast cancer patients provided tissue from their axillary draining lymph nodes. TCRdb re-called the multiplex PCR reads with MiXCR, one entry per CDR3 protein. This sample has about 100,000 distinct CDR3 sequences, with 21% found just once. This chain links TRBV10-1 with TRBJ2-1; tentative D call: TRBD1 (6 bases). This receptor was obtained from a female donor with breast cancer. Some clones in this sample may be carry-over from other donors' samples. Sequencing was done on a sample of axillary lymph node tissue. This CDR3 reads CASSESLDRSLDEQFF. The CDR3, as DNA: TGCGCCAGCAGTGAGTCGCTGGACAGATCCCTCGATGAGCAGTTCTTC.